The 4 T cell receptor beta chains below were found in one sample sequenced in a study of CD8+CD57+ T cells in acquired aplastic anemia. Profiling that covered TCR beta VDJ and CDR3 relied on genomic DNA as its template. From the reads, TCRdb called clonotypes with MiXCR, one entry per CDR3 protein. The sample has fewer than 200,000 distinct CDR3 sequences; less than 60% are singletons. Patients chosen for sequencing had shown CD8+CD57+ cell expansion by flow cytometry. The sample taken for sequencing was sorted CD4+, CD8+, or CD8+CD57+ T cells (not recorded which) from PBMCs. The receptor source for this set is a human donor with aplastic anemia.

This clonotype occurred many times. CDR3 bases: TGTGCCAGCAGCCAAGATCTAGCGGCGTATGGCTACACCTTC. Its translation: CASSQDLAAYGYTF. The J gene is TRBJ1-2, the V gene TRBV14; D uncertain. V was shortened by 0 bases and J by 5 bases, with 10 bases between the two germline ends. The germline V gene has CDR1 SGHDN and CDR2 FVKESK. The CDR3 is made up of 14 amino acids. Looking up the rest from reference TRBV14 and TRBJ1-2 gives the full variable domain: EAGVTQFPSHSVIEKGQTVTLRCDPISGHDNLYWYRRVMGKEIKFLLHFVKESKQDESGMPNNRFLAERTGGTYSTLKVQPAELEDSGVYFCASSQDLAAYGYTFGSGTRLTVV.

V usage is TRBV24-1 and J usage is TRBJ2-3; 13 bases are shared with TRBD2. This CDR3 is 16 amino acids long. V was clipped by 9 bases and J by 2 bases; unmatched bases: 7. CDR1 is KGHDR, CDR2 SFDVKD, per germline. DNA for the CDR3: TGTGCCACCGCCCGGACTAGCGGGGGTAACACAGATACGCAGTATTTT. Translated: CATARTSGGNTDTQYF.

The chain is built from TRBV15 and TRBJ2-1; 10 bases line up with TRBD2. With 8 bases clipped from V and 4 bases from J, the junction kept 2 bases outside the gene matches. This CDR3 spans 13 amino acids. Germline V gene sequence: CDR1 LNHNV, CDR2 YYDKDF (reference sequence). CDR3 DNA: TGTGCCACCGGAGCGGGAGGGTACAATGAGCAGTTCTTC. This gives the protein CATGAGGYNEQFF.

This clonotype was recorded a few times. The chain employs TRBV20-1 and TRBJ2-7; 8 bases match TRBD1. Germline CDR1 reads DFQATT; CDR2 reads SNEGSKA (reference sequence). The CDR3 extends over 13 amino acids. Trimming took 6 bases from V and 5 from J; bases not matched to a gene: 9. CDR3 sequence (DNA): TGCAGTGCGCGCCTCGGACAGGGCAACGAGCAGTACTTC. Its translation is CSARLGQGNEQYF.